This T cell receptor beta chain was recorded in a study of glioma-infiltrating T cells after dendritic cell vaccination. Germline-derived CDR1 and CDR2 are SGHAT and FQNNGV. The length of the CDR3 is 16 residues. V trimming: 2 bases; J trimming: 1 base; junction bases outside the gene matches: 3. The repertoire was sequenced with immunoSEQ multiplex PCR; TCRdb's copy has only in-frame clones and lacks some. The repertoire has about 95,000 clones, 70% to 90% of them found once; the top ten carry roughly 2.9%. V and J are TRBV11-2 and TRBJ2-7; TRBD2 matches 12 bases. The receptor comes from a human donor with glioblastoma. The starting material was blood, obtained before dendritic cell vaccination. This CDR3 reads CASSLRGLAGSYEQYF. Here the CDR3 DNA reads TGTGCCAGCAGCTTAAGGGGACTAGCGGGTTCCTACGAGCAGTACTTC.